The T cell receptor beta chain under discussion was sequenced for a study of T cells in narcolepsy. TCRdb's copy holds only in-frame clones and misses some; the assay was immunoSEQ multiplex PCR. This table holds fewer than 40,000 clones, 81% found once. This clonotype originated in a human donor in good health. Sequenced material: memory (CD45RA-) CD4+ T cells from blood.

CDR3 loop: CASSWGTGLAGNYNEQFF. The CDR3 DNA follows: TGTGCCAGCAGTTGGGGGACAGGACTAGCGGGGAACTACAATGAGCAGTTCTTC. The V gene is TRBV9, the J gene TRBJ2-1; 12 nucleotides agree with TRBD2. Trimming removed 5 bases from V and 3 bases from J; junction bases left unmatched: 12. CDR1 and CDR2 from the germline V gene are SGDLS and YYNGEE. The CDR3 is 18 amino acids.